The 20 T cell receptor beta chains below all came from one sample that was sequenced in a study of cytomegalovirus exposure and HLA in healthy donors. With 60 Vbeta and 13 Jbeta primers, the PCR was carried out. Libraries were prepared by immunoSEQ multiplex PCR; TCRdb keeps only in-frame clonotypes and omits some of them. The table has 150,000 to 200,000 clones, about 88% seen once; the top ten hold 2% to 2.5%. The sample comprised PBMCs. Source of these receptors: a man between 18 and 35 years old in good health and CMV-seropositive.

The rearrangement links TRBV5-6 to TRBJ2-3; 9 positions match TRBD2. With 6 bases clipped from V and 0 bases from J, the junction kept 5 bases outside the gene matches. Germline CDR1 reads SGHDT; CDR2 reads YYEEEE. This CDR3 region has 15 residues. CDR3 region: CASNPAGGSTDTQYF. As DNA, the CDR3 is TGTGCCAGCAACCCGGCGGGGGGGAGCACAGATACGCAGTATTTT.

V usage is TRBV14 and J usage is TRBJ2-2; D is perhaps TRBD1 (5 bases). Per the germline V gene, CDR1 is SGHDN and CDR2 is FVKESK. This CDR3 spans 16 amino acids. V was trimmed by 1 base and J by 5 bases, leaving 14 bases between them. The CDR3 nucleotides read TGTGCCAGCAGCCAAGTCGTGGGGCGAGGTACCGGGGAGCTGTTTTTT. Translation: CASSQVVGRGTGELFF.

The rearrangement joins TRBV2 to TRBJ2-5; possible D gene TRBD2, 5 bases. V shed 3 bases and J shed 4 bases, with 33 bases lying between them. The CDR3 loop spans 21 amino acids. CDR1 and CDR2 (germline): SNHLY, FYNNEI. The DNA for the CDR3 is TGTGCCAGCAGTGAGATTTTGTCCGGACCGGAACCATCACGGGGTCGAGAGACCCAGTACTTC. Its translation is CASSEILSGPEPSRGRETQYF.

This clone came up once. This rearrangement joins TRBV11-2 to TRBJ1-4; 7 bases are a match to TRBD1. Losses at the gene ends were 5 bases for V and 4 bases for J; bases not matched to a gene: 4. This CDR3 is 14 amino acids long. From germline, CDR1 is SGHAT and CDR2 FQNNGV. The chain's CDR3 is CASSHGTVNEKLFF. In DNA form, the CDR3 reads TGTGCCAGCAGCCACGGGACAGTTAATGAAAAACTGTTTTTT.

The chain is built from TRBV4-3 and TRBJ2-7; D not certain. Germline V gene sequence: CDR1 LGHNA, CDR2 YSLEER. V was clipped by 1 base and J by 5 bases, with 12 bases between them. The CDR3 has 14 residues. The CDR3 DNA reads TGCGCCAGCAGCCAAGGTAGTACCCCCGACGAGCAGTACTTC. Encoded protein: CASSQGSTPDEQYF.

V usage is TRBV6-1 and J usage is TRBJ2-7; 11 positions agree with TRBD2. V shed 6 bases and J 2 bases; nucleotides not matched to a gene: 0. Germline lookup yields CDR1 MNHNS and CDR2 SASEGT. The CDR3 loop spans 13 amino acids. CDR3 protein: CASRTSGAYEQYF. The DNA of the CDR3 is TGTGCCAGCAGGACTAGCGGGGCCTACGAGCAGTACTTC.

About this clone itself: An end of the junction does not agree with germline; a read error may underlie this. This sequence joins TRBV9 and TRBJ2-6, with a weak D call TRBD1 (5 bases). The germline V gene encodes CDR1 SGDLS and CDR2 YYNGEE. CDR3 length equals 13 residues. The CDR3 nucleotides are TGTGCCAGCACTGGCTCTGGGGCCAACGGCCTGACTTTC. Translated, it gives CASTGSGANGLTF.

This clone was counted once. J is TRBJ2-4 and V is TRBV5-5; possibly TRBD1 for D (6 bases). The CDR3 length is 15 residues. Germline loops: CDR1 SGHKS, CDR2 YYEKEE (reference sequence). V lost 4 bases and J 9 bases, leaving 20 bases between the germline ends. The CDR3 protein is CASSPVVFEGGIQYF. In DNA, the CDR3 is TGTGCCAGCAGCCCCGTCGTGTTCGAAGGGGGCATTCAGTACTTC. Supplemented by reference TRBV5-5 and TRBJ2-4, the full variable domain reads DAGVTQSPTHLIKTRGQQVTLRCSPISGHKSVSWYQQVLGQGPQFIFQYYEKEERGRGNFPDRFSARQFPNYSSELNVNALLLGDSALYLCASSPVVFEGGIQYFGAGTRLSVL.

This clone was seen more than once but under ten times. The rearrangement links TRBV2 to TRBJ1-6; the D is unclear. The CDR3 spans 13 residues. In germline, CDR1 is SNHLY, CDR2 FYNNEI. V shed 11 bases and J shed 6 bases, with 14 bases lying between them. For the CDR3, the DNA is TGTGCCTCCCACCGGAGCAGTAATTCACCCCTCCACTTT. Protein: CASHRSSNSPLHF.

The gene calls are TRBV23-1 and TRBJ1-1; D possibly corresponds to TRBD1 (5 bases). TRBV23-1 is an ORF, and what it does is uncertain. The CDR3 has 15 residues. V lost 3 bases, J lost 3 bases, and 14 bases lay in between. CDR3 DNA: TGCGCCAGCAGTCACACCACGGACATAGACACTGAAGCTTTCTTT. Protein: CASSHTTDIDTEAFF.

CDR3 DNA: TGTGCCAGCAGTCCATCCGAGGGTTTCTCTGGAAACACCATATATTTT. Amino acids: CASSPSEGFSGNTIYF. This chain uses TRBV28 with TRBJ1-3; D ambiguous. V shed 5 bases and J shed 0 bases, with 14 bases lying between them. Looked up from germline, CDR1 is MDHEN and CDR2 is SYDVKM. The CDR3 covers 16 residues.

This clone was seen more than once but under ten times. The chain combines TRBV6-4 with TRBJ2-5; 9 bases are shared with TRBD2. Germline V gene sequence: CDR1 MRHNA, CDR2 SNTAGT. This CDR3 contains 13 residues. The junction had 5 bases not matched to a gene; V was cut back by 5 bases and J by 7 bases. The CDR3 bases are TGTGCCAGCAGTCCGGGACTAGCTTGGACCCAGTACTTC. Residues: CASSPGLAWTQYF.

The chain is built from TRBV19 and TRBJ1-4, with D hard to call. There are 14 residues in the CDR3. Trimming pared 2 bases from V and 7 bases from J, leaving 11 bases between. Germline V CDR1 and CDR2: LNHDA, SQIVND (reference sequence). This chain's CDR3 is CASSITTVVEKLFF. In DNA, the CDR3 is TGTGCCAGTAGTATAACCACAGTTGTTGAAAAACTGTTTTTT.

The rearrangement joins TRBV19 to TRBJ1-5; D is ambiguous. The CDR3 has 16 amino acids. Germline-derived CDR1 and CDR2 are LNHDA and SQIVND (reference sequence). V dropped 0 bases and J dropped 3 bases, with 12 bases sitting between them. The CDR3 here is CASSIESGVLNQPQHF. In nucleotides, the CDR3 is TGTGCCAGTAGTATAGAATCCGGGGTCCTCAATCAGCCCCAGCATTTT.

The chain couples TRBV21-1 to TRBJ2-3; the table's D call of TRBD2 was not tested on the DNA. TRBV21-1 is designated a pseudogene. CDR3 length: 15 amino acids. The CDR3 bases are TGTGCCAGCAGCAAAGGGAGAGCAGGCACAGATACGCAGTATTTT. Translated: CASSKGRAGTDTQYF.

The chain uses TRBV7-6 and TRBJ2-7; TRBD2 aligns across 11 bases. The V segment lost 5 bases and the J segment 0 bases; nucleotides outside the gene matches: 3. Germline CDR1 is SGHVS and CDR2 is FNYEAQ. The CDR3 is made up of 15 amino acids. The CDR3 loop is CASSLTSGSSYEQYF. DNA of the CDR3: TGTGCCAGCAGCCTAACTAGCGGGAGCTCCTACGAGCAGTACTTC.

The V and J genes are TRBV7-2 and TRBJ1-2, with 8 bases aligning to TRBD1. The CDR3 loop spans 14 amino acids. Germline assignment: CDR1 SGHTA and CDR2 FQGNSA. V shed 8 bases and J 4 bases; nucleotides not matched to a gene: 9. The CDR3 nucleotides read TGTGCCAGCGGACAGGGAACGCAGCCCTATGGCTACACCTTC. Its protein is CASGQGTQPYGYTF.

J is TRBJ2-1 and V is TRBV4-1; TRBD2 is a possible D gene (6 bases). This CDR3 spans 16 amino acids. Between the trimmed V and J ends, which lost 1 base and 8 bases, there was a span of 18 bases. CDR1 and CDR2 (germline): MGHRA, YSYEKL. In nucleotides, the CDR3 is TGCGCCAGCAGCCAAGTGGCGGGGAGGCCTAGTGATGAGCAGTTCTTC. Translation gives CASSQVAGRPSDEQFF.

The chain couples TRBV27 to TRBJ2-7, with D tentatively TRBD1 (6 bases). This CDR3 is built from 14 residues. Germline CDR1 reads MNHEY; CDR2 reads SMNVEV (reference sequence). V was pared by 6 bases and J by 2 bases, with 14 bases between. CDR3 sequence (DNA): TGTGCCAGCAGCCGAGAACAGGGCCCCTACGAGCAGTACTTC. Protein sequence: CASSREQGPYEQYF.

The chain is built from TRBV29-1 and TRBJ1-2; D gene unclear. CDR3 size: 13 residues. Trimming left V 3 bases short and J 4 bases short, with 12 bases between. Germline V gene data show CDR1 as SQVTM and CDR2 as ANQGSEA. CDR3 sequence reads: CSVDIQETYGYTF. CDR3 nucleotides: TGCAGCGTTGACATTCAGGAAACCTATGGCTACACCTTC.